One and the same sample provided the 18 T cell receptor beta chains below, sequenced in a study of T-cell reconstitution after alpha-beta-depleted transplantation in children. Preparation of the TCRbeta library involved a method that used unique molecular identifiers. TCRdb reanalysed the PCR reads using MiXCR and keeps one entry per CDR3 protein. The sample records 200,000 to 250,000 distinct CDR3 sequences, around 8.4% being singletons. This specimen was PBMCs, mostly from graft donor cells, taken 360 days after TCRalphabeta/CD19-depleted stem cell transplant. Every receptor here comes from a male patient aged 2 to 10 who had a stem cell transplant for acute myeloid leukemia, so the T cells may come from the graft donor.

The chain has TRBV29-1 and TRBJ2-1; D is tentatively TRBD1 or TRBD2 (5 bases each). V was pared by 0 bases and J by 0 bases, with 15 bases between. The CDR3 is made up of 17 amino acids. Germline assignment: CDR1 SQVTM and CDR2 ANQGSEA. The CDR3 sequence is CSVEEGTPRASYNEQFF. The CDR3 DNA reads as TGCAGCGTTGAAGAAGGGACGCCCAGAGCCTCCTACAATGAGCAGTTCTTC.

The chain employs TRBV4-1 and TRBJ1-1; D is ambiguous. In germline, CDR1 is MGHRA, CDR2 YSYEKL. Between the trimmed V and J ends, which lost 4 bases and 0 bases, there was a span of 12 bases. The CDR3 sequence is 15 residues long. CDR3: CASSPAVSMNTEAFF. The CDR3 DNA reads TGCGCCAGCAGCCCTGCGGTTTCCATGAACACTGAAGCTTTCTTT.

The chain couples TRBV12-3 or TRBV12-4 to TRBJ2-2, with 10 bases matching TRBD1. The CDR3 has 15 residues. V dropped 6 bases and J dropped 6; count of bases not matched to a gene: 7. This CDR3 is CASRTDRGPPGELFF. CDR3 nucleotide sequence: TGTGCCAGCAGGACCGACAGGGGGCCTCCCGGGGAGCTGTTTTTT.

CDR3 DNA: TGTGCCAGCAGTAAGACTAGCGGGAGAAGGTACACCGGGGAGCTGTTTTTT. It specifies CASSKTSGRRYTGELFF. The chain carries TRBV6-2 or TRBV6-3 and TRBJ2-2; 12 nucleotides align to TRBD2. Per germline, CDR1 MNHEY and CDR2 SVGEGT. V lost 5 bases, J lost 3 bases, and 7 bases stayed unmatched. The CDR3 runs to 17 residues.

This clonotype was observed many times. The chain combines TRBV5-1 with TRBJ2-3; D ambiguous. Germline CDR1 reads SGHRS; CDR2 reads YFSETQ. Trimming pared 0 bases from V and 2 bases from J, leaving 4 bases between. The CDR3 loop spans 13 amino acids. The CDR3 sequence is CASSLGTTDTQYF. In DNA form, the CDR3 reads TGCGCCAGCAGCTTGGGAACCACAGATACGCAGTATTTT. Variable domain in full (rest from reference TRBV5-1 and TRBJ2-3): KAGVTQTPRYLIKTRGQQVTLSCSPISGHRSVSWYQQTPGQGLQFLFEYFSETQRNKGNFPGRFSGRQFSNSRSEMNVSTLELGDSALYLCASSLGTTDTQYFGPGTRLTVL.

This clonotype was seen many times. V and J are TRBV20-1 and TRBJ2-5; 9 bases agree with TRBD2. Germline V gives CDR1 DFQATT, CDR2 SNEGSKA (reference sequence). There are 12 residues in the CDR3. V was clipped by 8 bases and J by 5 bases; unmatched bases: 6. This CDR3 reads CSCKRGVETQYF. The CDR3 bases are TGCAGTTGCAAGCGGGGGGTGGAGACCCAGTACTTC.

CDR3 sequence (DNA): TGTGCCAGCAGCTTAAAAAGGAGGTCACAAGAGACCCAGTACTTC. Protein product: CASSLKRRSQETQYF. The J gene is TRBJ2-5, the V gene TRBV7-3, with D possibly matching TRBD2 (5 bases). Germline V CDR1 and CDR2: SGHTA, FQGTGA. The CDR3 extends over 15 amino acids. V lost 1 base and J 2 bases, leaving 11 bases between the germline ends.

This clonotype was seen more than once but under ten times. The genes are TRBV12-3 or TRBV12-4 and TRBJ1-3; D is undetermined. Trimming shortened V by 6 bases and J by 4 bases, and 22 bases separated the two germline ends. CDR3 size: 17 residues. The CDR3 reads CASRNTPGSMAGNTIYF. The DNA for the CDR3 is TGTGCCAGCAGAAACACGCCGGGCTCCATGGCCGGAAACACCATATATTTT.

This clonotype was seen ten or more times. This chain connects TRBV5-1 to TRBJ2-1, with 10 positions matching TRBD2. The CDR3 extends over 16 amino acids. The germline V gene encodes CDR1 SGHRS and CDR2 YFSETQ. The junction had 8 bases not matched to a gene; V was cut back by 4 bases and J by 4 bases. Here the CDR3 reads CASSVWTSGIYNEQFF. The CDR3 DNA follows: TGCGCCAGCAGCGTCTGGACTAGCGGCATATACAATGAGCAGTTCTTC.

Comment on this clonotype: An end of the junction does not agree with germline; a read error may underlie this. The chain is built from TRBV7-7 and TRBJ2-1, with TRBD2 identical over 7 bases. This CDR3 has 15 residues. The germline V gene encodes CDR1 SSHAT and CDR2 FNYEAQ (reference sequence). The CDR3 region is CASTRRDYPYNEQFF. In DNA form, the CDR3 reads TGTGCTAGCACCCGACGGGACTACCCGTACAATGAGCAGTTCTTC.

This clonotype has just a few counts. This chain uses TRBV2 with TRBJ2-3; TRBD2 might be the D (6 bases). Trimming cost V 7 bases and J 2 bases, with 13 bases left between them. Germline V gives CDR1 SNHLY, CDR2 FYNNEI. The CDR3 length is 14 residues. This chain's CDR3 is CASMEGRSTDTQYF. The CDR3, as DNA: TGTGCCAGCATGGAGGGGCGGTCCACAGATACGCAGTATTTT.

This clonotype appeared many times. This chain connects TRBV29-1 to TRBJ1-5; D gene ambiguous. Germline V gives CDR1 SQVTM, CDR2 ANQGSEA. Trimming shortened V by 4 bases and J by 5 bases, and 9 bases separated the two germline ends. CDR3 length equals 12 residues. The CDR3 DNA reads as TGCAGCGTTGGAGACACTCATCAGCCCCAGCATTTT. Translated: CSVGDTHQPQHF. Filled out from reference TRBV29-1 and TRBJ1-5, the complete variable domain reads SAVISQKPSRDICQRGTSLTIQCQVDSQVTMMFWYRQQPGQSLTLIATANQGSEATYESGFVIDKFPISRPNLTFSTLTVSNMSPEDSSIYLCSVGDTHQPQHFGDGTRLSIL.

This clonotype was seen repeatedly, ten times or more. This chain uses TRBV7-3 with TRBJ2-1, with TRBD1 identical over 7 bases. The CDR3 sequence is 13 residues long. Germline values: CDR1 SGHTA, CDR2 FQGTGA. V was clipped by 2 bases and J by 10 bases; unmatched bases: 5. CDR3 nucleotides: TGTGCCAGCAGCTTAGGTGAGGGGGCCGAGCAGTTCTTC. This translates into CASSLGEGAEQFF.

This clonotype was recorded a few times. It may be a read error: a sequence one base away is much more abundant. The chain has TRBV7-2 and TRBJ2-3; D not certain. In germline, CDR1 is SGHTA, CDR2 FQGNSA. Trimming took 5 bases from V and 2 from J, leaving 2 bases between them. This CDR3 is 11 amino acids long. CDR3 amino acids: CASSVTDTQYF. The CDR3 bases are TGTGCCAGCAGCGTCACAGATACGCAGTATTTT.

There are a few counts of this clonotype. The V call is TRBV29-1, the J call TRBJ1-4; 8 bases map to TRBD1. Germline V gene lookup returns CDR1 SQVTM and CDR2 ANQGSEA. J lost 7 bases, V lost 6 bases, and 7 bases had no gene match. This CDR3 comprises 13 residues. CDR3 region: CSVVRDRSEKLFF. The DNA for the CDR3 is TGCAGCGTGGTCCGGGACAGGAGTGAAAAACTGTTTTTT.

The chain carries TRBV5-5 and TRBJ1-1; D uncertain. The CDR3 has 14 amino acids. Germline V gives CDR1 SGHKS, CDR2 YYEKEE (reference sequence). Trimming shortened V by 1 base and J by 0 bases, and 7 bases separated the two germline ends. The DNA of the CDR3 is TGTGCCAGCAGCTTGTCAGTTATGAACACTGAAGCTTTCTTT. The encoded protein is CASSLSVMNTEAFF.

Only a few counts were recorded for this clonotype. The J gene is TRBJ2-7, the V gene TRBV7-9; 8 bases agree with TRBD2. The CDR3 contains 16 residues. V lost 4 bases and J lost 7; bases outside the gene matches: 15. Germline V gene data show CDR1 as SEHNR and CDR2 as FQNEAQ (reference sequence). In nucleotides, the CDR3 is TGTGCCAGCAGCTCACCAATCCCTGGACTAGCACGGGAGCAGTACTTC. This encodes CASSSPIPGLAREQYF. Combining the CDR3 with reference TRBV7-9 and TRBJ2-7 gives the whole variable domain DTGVSQNPRHKITKRGQNVTFRCDPISEHNRLYWYRQTLGQGPEFLTYFQNEAQLEKSRLLSDRFSAERPKGSFSTLEIQRTEQGDSAMYLCASSSPIPGLAREQYFGPGTRLTVT.

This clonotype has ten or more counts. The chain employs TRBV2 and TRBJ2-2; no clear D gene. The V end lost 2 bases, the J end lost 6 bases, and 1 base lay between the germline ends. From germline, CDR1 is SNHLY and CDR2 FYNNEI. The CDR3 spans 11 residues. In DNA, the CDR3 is TGTGCCAGCAGTGAACCCGGGGAGCTGTTTTTT. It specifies CASSEPGELFF. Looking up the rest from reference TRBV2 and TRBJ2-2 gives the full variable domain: EPEVTQTPSHQVTQMGQEVILRCVPISNHLYFYWYRQILGQKVEFLVSFYNNEISEKSEIFDDQFSVERPDGSNFTLKIRSTKLEDSAMYFCASSEPGELFFGEGSRLTVL.